This record covers a single TCR beta chain. No antigen is known for it. The sample belongs to a study of shared clonotypes between healthy human individuals. Study results and limitations: Limitation of the genetic and exposure-history diversity represented came from the few donors. With a few donors compared, approximately 5% of naive CD4 clonotypes were shared.

V trimming: 6 bases; J trimming: 3 bases; junction bases outside the gene matches: 7. The CDR3 is 15 amino acids. The germline gives CDR1 KGHSH, CDR2 LQKENI. Measured with immunoSEQ multiplex PCR; TCRdb has only the in-frame clones, and not every one. The sample holds about 1 million clones, 65% to 80% seen once. The study drew its donors from healthy HIV-negative adults without recent acute infections or vaccinations. The authors divided CD4+ cells into CD45RA+ naive and CD45RA-negative memory subsets. The sequence was obtained from a man younger than 35 in good health. The specimen was memory CD4+ T cells sorted from blood. The subset was: CD45RA-negative fraction. The chain combines TRBV18 with TRBJ2-3; 9 bases fit TRBD2. The CDR3 reads CASSRASGKTDTQYF. The CDR3 coding sequence is TGTGCCAGCTCTAGGGCTAGCGGGAAGACAGATACGCAGTATTTT. The full variable domain, its missing parts supplied by reference TRBV18 and TRBJ2-3, is NAGVMQNPRHLVRRRGQEARLRCSPMKGHSHVYWYRQLPEEGLKFMVYLQKENIIDESGMPKERFSAEFPKEGPSILRIQQVVRGDSAAYFCASSRASGKTDTQYFGPGTRLTVL.